Listed below are T cell receptor beta chains from one sample, sequenced in a study of blood T cells in healthy people across ages. TCRdb re-derived calls from the 5' RACE reads in MiXCR, one entry per CDR3 protein. This table has about 1.6 million distinct CDR3 sequences, about 35% appearing once. The sequenced material came from blood. The receptors were gathered from a woman aged 25-40 years in good health. Both conserved end residues are part of each CDR3. Clone size is stated in some rows and not others, as once, few, many or a class when expanded.

cdr3_length: 14; j_call: TRBJ2-1; clone_size: few; v_call: TRBV6-1; cdr3_aa: CASKDSSSYNEQFF
cdr3_length: 14; j_call: TRBJ2-3; clone_size: many; v_call: TRBV29-1; cdr3_aa: CSVQLGLHTDTQYF
cdr3_length: 13; j_call: TRBJ2-7; clone_size: few; v_call: TRBV7-8; cdr3_aa: CASSAGPPYEQYF
cdr3_length: 15; j_call: TRBJ2-7; clone_size: NA; v_call: TRBV6-6; cdr3_aa: CASSYQGPRDYEQYF
cdr3_length: 14; j_call: TRBJ1-2; clone_size: NA; v_call: TRBV6-4; cdr3_aa: CASSPAAGDYGDTF
cdr3_length: 13; j_call: TRBJ2-1; clone_size: few; v_call: TRBV6-1; cdr3_aa: CASSDGGRMKQFF
cdr3_length: 15; j_call: TRBJ2-3; clone_size: few; v_call: TRBV9; cdr3_aa: CASSVGPPPQDTQYF
cdr3_length: 15; j_call: TRBJ2-3; clone_size: few; v_call: TRBV9; cdr3_aa: CASSHPSSGTNTQYF
cdr3_length: 16; j_call: TRBJ2-6; clone_size: many; v_call: TRBV6-2/TRBV6-3; cdr3_aa: CASSAAEGPGANVLTF
cdr3_length: 12; j_call: TRBJ1-5; clone_size: few; v_call: TRBV7-8; cdr3_aa: CASALGNQPQHF
cdr3_length: 14; j_call: TRBJ1-2; clone_size: NA; v_call: TRBV27; cdr3_aa: CASKNRGGTYGYTF
cdr3_length: 15; j_call: TRBJ2-5; clone_size: NA; v_call: TRBV20-1; cdr3_aa: CSATRTSGGRETQYF
cdr3_length: 15; j_call: TRBJ1-4; clone_size: NA; v_call: TRBV4-1; cdr3_aa: CASSQLVGTYEKLFF
cdr3_length: 14; j_call: TRBJ2-1; clone_size: NA; v_call: TRBV29-1; cdr3_aa: CSVDRQGSYNEQFF
cdr3_length: 13; j_call: NA; clone_size: NA; v_call: TRBV7-6; cdr3_aa: CASSPSLANEQYF
cdr3_length: 15; j_call: TRBJ2-2; clone_size: NA; v_call: TRBV4-1; cdr3_aa: CASSRQGTDTGERFF
cdr3_length: 13; j_call: TRBJ1-4; clone_size: NA; v_call: TRBV10-1; cdr3_aa: CASSDRLNEGLFF
cdr3_length: 17; j_call: TRBJ2-1; clone_size: NA; v_call: TRBV7-8; cdr3_aa: CASSRTRDSWDGDEQFF
cdr3_length: 22; j_call: TRBJ2-3; clone_size: NA; v_call: TRBV20-1; cdr3_aa: CSARDLFGLAGGRVPSTDTQYF
cdr3_length: 15; j_call: TRBJ2-7; clone_size: few; v_call: TRBV7-2; cdr3_aa: CASQLAGTSNYEQYF
cdr3_length: 16; j_call: TRBJ2-3; clone_size: NA; v_call: TRBV30; cdr3_aa: CAWSVGTGEISDTQYF
cdr3_length: 11; j_call: TRBJ2-1; clone_size: NA; v_call: TRBV10-2; cdr3_aa: CASVTGNEQFF
cdr3_length: 9; j_call: TRBJ1-2; clone_size: NA; v_call: TRBV30; cdr3_aa: CACDDGYTF
cdr3_length: 13; j_call: TRBJ1-2; clone_size: NA; v_call: TRBV5-5; cdr3_aa: CASRQDRAGGYTF
cdr3_length: 15; j_call: TRBJ2-1; clone_size: NA; v_call: TRBV20-1; cdr3_aa: CSARVSSGPGDEQFF
cdr3_length: 14; j_call: TRBJ2-7; clone_size: many; v_call: TRBV5-1; cdr3_aa: CASSSSSADRGQYF
cdr3_length: 15; j_call: TRBJ2-2; clone_size: few; v_call: TRBV7-9; cdr3_aa: CASTPGAGNTGELFF
cdr3_length: 17; j_call: TRBJ2-7; clone_size: NA; v_call: TRBV5-6; cdr3_aa: CASSLEGSSGGNYEQYF
cdr3_length: 17; j_call: TRBJ2-3; clone_size: NA; v_call: TRBV15; cdr3_aa: CATSRVSGSRTTDTQYF
cdr3_length: 16; j_call: TRBJ2-3; clone_size: NA; v_call: TRBV4-1; cdr3_aa: CASSQPGLAAPDTQYF
cdr3_length: 13; j_call: TRBJ2-1; clone_size: many; v_call: TRBV4-1; cdr3_aa: CASSQGGGNEQFF
cdr3_length: 14; j_call: TRBJ2-5; clone_size: NA; v_call: TRBV6-1; cdr3_aa: CASIFLPRAETQYF
cdr3_length: 17; j_call: TRBJ2-5; clone_size: few; v_call: TRBV7-2; cdr3_aa: CASSSRYGQGAKETQYF
cdr3_length: 17; j_call: TRBJ2-5; clone_size: NA; v_call: TRBV7-2; cdr3_aa: CASSLNRASGVSETQYF
cdr3_length: 14; j_call: TRBJ2-2; clone_size: NA; v_call: TRBV7-3; cdr3_aa: CASSLQGATGELFF
cdr3_length: 17; j_call: TRBJ2-7; clone_size: few; v_call: TRBV6-2/TRBV6-3; cdr3_aa: CASSWTSGRPTYYEQYF
cdr3_length: 16; j_call: TRBJ2-3; clone_size: NA; v_call: TRBV4-2; cdr3_aa: CASSQDWSVSTDTHYF
cdr3_length: 15; j_call: NA; clone_size: NA; v_call: TRBV13; cdr3_aa: CAGSLEQSSYNEQYF
cdr3_length: 17; j_call: TRBJ1-5; clone_size: NA; v_call: TRBV4-1; cdr3_aa: CASSQVLARGSSQPQHF
cdr3_length: 13; j_call: TRBJ2-3; clone_size: many; v_call: TRBV5-1; cdr3_aa: CASSNAGEDTQYF
cdr3_length: 13; j_call: TRBJ1-4; clone_size: NA; v_call: TRBV6-5; cdr3_aa: CACSRWLNEKLFF
cdr3_length: 17; j_call: TRBJ1-5; clone_size: few; v_call: TRBV6-1; cdr3_aa: CASSEDREPYSNQPQHF